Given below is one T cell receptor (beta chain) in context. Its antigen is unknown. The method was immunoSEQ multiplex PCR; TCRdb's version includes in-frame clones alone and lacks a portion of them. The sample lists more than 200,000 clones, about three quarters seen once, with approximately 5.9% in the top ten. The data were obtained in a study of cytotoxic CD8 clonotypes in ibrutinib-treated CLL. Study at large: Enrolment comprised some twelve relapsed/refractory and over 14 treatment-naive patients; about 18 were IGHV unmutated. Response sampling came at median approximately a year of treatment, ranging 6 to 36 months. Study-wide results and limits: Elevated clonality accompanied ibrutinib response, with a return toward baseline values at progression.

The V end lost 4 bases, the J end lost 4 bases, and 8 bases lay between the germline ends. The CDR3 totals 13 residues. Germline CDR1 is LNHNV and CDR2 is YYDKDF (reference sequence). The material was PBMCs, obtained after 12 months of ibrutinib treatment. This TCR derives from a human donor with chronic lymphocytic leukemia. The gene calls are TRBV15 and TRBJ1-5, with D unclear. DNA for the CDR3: TGTGCCACCAGCACCCATAATAATCAGCCCCAGCATTTT. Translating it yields CATSTHNNQPQHF. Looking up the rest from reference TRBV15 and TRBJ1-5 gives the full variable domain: DAMVIQNPRYQVTQFGKPVTLSCSQTLNHNVMYWYQQKSSQAPKLLFHYYDKDFNNEADTPDNFQSRRPNTSFCFLDIRSPGLGDTAMYLCATSTHNNQPQHFGDGTRLSIL.